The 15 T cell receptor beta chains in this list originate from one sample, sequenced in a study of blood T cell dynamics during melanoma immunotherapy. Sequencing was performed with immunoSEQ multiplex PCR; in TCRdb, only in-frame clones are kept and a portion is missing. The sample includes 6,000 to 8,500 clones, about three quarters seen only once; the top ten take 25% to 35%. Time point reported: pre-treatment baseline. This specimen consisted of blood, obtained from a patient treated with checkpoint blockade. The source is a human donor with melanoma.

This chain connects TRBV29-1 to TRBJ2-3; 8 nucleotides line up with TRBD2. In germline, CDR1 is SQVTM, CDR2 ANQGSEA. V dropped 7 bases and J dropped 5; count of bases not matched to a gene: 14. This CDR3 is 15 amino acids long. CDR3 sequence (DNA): TGCAGCGCATCCCGGGGAGCGGGAGTGGAAGATACGCAGTATTTT. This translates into CSASRGAGVEDTQYF.

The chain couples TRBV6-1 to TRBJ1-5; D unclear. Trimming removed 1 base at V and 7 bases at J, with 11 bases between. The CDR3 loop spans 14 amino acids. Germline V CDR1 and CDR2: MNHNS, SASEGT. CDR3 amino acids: CASSEGGSGQPQHF. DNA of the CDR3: TGTGCCAGCAGTGAAGGCGGGTCCGGACAGCCCCAGCATTTT.

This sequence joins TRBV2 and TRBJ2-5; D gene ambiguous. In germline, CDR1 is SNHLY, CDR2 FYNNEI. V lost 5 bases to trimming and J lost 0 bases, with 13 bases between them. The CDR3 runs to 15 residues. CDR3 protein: CASSPRPTYQETQYF. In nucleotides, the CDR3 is TGTGCCAGCAGTCCAAGGCCGACCTACCAAGAGACCCAGTACTTC. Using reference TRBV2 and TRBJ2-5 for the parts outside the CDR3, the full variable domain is EPEVTQTPSHQVTQMGQEVILRCVPISNHLYFYWYRQILGQKVEFLVSFYNNEISEKSEIFDDQFSVERPDGSNFTLKIRSTKLEDSAMYFCASSPRPTYQETQYFGPGTRLLVL.

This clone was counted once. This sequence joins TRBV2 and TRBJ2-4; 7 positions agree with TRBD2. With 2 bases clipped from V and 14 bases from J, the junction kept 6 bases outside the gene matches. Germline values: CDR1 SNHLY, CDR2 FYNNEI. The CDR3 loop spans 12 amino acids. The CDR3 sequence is CASSENGGTEYF. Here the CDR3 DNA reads TGTGCCAGCAGTGAAAACGGGGGGACGGAGTACTTC.

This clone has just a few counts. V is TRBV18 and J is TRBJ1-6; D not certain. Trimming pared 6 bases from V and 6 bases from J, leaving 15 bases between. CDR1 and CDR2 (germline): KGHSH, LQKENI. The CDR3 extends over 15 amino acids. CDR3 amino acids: CASSSIGEGNSPLHF. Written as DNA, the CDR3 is TGTGCCAGCTCGTCCATCGGGGAAGGTAATTCACCCCTCCACTTT.

The CDR3 coding sequence is TGTGCCAGCAGCCGAGCAGTACGACAGGGAGGTACCGGGGCCAACGTCCTGACTTTC. Translated: CASSRAVRQGGTGANVLTF. J is TRBJ2-6 and V is TRBV5-4, with TRBD1 as a possible D gene (7 bases). V was shortened by 4 bases and J by 4 bases, with 24 bases between the two germline ends. Germline CDR1 and CDR2: SGHNT and YYREEE (reference sequence). This CDR3 spans 19 amino acids.

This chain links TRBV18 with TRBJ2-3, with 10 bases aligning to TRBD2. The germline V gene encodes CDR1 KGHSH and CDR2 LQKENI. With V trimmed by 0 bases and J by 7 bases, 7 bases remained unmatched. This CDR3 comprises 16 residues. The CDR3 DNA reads TGTGCCAGCTCACCACCGTCGAGCGGGGGGGCCTATACGCAGTATTTT. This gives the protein CASSPPSSGGAYTQYF. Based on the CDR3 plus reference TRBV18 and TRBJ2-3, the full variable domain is NAGVMQNPRHLVRRRGQEARLRCSPMKGHSHVYWYRQLPEEGLKFMVYLQKENIIDESGMPKERFSAEFPKEGPSILRIQQVVRGDSAAYFCASSPPSSGGAYTQYFGPGTRLTVL.

CDR3 coding DNA: TGTGCCAGCAGCTTAGGCAGGGGGGGAGGCACTGAAGCTTTCTTT. Translating gives CASSLGRGGGTEAFF. The J gene is TRBJ1-1, the V gene TRBV11-2; 7 bases line up with TRBD1. There are 15 residues in the CDR3. V lost 1 base, J lost 4 bases, and 6 bases stayed unmatched. In germline, CDR1 is SGHAT, CDR2 FQNNGV.

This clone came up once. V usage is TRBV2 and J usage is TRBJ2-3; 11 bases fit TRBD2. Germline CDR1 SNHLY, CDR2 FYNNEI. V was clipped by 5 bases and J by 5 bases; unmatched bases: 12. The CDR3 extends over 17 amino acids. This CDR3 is CASSRAPSGRLKDTQYF. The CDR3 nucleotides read TGTGCCAGCAGTAGGGCTCCTAGCGGGAGGTTGAAAGATACGCAGTATTTT.

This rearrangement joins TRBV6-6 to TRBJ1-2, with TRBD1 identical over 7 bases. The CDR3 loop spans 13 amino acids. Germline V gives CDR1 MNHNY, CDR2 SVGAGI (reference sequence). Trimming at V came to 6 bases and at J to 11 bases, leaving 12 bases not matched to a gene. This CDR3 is CASRRDSLEDYTF. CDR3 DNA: TGTGCCAGCAGGCGGGACAGCCTAGAAGATTACACCTTC.

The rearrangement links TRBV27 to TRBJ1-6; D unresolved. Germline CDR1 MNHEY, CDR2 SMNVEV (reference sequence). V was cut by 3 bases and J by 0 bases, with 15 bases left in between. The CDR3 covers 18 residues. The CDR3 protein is CASSLRREPSSYNSPLHF. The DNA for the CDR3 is TGTGCCAGCAGTTTGCGACGGGAGCCGAGCTCCTATAATTCACCCCTCCACTTT.

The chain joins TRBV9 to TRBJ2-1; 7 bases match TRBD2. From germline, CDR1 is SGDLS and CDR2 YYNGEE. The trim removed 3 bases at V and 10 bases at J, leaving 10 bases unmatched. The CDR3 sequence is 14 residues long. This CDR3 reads CASSAVGEGGEQFF. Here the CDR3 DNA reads TGTGCCAGCAGCGCCGTCGGGGAGGGAGGGGAGCAGTTCTTC.

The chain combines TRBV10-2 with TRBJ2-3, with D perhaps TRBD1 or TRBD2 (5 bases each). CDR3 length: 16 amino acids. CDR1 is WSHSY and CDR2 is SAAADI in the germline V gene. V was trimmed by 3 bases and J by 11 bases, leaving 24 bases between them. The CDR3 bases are TGCGCCAGCAGTGAAAGATGGGGGTTCGGAGCAGCAATGCAGTATTTT. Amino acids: CASSERWGFGAAMQYF.

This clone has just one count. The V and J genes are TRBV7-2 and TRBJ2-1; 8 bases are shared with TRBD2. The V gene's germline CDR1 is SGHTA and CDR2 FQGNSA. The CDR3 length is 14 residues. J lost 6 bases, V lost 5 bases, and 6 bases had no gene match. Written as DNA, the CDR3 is TGTGCCAGCAGCCTACGGGGGGGGCGCAATGAGCAGTTCTTC. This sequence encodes CASSLRGGRNEQFF. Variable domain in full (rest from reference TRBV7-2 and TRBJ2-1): GAGVSQSPSNKVTEKGKDVELRCDPISGHTALYWYRQSLGQGLEFLIYFQGNSAPDKSGLPSDRFSAERTGGSVSTLTIQRTQQEDSAVYLCASSLRGGRNEQFFGPGTRLTVL.

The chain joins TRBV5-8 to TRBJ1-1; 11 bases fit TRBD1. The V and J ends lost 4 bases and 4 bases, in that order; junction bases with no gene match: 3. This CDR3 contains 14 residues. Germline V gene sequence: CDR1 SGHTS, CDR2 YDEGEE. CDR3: CASSTGTGGTEAFF. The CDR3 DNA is TGTGCCAGCAGCACCGGGACAGGGGGCACTGAAGCTTTCTTT.